These T cell receptor beta chains were read from a single sample in a study of response to subunit inactivated influenza vaccine. One entry per CDR3 protein results from TCRdb running MiXCR on the RT-PCR reads. In the table there are about 500,000 distinct CDR3 sequences, 16% of which are singletons. The sample was CD4+ T cells sorted from PBMCs, taken around 25 months after vaccination. The receptors were gathered from a man aged 45-69 years who received an inactivated influenza vaccine. CDR3s leave out the opening cysteine and the closing phenylalanine or tryptophan. The size entry is marked missing in some rows and otherwise reads once, few, many or a size class.

v_call	j_call	clone_size	cdr3_aa
TRBV5-1	TRBJ2-5	.	ASSSKPIGETQY
TRBV4-3	TRBJ2-1	many	ASSPDPGGSSYNEQF
TRBV6-2/TRBV6-3	TRBJ1-1	.	ASSFDRAGAF
TRBV11-2	TRBJ1-4	.	ASSLQGRLNEKLF
TRBV20-1	TRBJ2-5	many	SATTGRETQY
TRBV20-1	TRBJ2-1	.	SARSGGANYNEQF
TRBV28	TRBJ2-3	.	AGGRSHADTQY
TRBV5-8	TRBJ2-5	.	ASSLVVGGLGQETQY
TRBV12-3/TRBV12-4	TRBJ2-2	few	ASSRPKSGVLPGELF
TRBV9	TRBJ2-5	.	ASSVAPSEDQY
TRBV6-1	TRBJ2-4	.	ASSGTGGAKNIQY
TRBV15	TRBJ2-7	few	ATSRVSGGYEQY
TRBV12-3/TRBV12-4	TRBJ2-7	.	ASRTGTYEQY
TRBV5-1	TRBJ2-2	few	ASSGRTGGNGELF
TRBV3-1	TRBJ1-1	few	ASSQGVRGEAF
TRBV7-2	TRBJ1-1	.	ASSLLRTNTEAF
TRBV29-1	TRBJ1-2	.	SVGSGVNYGYT
TRBV7-2	TRBJ1-5	few	ASSLGFPGDNQPQH
TRBV20-1	TRBJ2-1	.	SAPGLAGAGAINEQF
TRBV3-1	TRBJ2-3	.	ASRLSDTQY
TRBV29-1	TRBJ1-5	many	SVMEGSGQPQH
TRBV7-2	TRBJ1-6	.	ASSFIFFGRGNSPLH
TRBV10-3	TRBJ2-5	few	AIGQQSATQY
TRBV12-3/TRBV12-4	TRBJ2-1	.	ASSLLAGGVHNEQF
TRBV3-1	TRBJ1-2	.	ASSQGQGGGYT
TRBV3-1	TRBJ2-7	few	ASSHGAQTYEQY